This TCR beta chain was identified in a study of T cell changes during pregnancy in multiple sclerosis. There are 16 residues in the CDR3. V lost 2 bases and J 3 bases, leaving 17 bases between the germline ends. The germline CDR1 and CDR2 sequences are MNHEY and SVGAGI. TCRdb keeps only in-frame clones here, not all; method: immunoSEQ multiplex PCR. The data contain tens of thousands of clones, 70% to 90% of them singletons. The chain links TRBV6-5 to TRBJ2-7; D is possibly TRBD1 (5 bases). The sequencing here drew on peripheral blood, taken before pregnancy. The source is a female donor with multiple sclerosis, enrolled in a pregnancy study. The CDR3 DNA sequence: TGTGCCAGCAGTTACCAGGCACAGGCGTACCTCTACGAGCAGTACTTC. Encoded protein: CASSYQAQAYLYEQYF.